This T cell receptor (beta chain) appears in the sequencing data of a study of T cells in Graves' hyperthyroidism and ophthalmopathy. Study findings and constraints: Blood also showed most of the thyroid clonotypes that were expanded above 0.001.

Those with hyperthyroidism were 18 to 65 years old, newly diagnosed, and ill for under 2 months. The diagnoses drew upon clinical symptoms, serum thyroxine and TRAb, thyroid ultrasound and orbital computed tomography. The investigators amplified TCR beta CDR3 regions from RNA transcripts. RT-PCR in the first round (using the HTBI primer set) targeted the TCR CDR3. MiXCR was run by TCRdb on the multiplex PCR reads, yielding one entry per CDR3 protein. The sample has about 700,000 distinct CDR3 sequences, 14% seen once. With regard to this clonotype: Antigen specificity is unknown.

There are 16 residues in the CDR3. Germline CDR1 reads MNHEY; CDR2 reads SVGAGI. The ends were cut back, 2 bases at V and 0 bases at J, with 13 bases in the middle. The specimen was blood. J is TRBJ1-2 and V is TRBV6-5; possible D gene TRBD1, 6 bases. This receptor was identified in a woman between 18 and 29 years old with Graves' hyperthyroidism. CDR3 sequence (DNA): TGTGCCAGCAGTTACACCAAGGACAGACCTAACTATGGCTACACCTTC. The encoded protein is CASSYTKDRPNYGYTF.